This TCR beta chain was identified in a study of graft-versus-host responses after intestinal transplantation. Note on this clone: Its antigen is as yet unknown.

Trimming removed 5 bases from V and 1 base from J; junction bases left unmatched: 4. The germline CDR1 and CDR2 sequences are SEHNR and FQNEAQ (reference sequence). This CDR3 region has 15 residues. TCRdb keeps only in-frame clones here, not all; method: immunoSEQ multiplex PCR. The table has some 83,000 clones, about nine tenths seen once. The source material was unstimulated CD4+ T cells sorted from spleen or lymph node cells, sampled before intestinal transplant. The V call is TRBV7-9, the J call TRBJ2-2; 7 bases line up with TRBD1. The origin of this receptor is a human donor who received an intestinal transplant. CDR3 nucleotides: TGTGCCAGCAGCCCGGGACAGAGGAACACCGGGGAGCTGTTTTTT. Protein product: CASSPGQRNTGELFF.